These 16 T cell receptor beta chains were sequenced from one sample in a study of cytomegalovirus exposure and HLA in healthy donors. Vbeta (60) and Jbeta (13) primers were used in the PCR. Only in-frame clones appear in the TCRdb table, and some are missing; sequencing was by immunoSEQ multiplex PCR. The table lists under 150,000 clones, roughly four fifths of them singletons. Input material: PBMCs. The source of these receptors is a boy aged 2-9 years in good health and CMV-seronegative.

This chain links TRBV6-1 with TRBJ2-1; D is perhaps TRBD2 (6 bases). The CDR3 totals 16 residues. Trimming pared 3 bases from V and 8 bases from J, leaving 20 bases between. CDR1 MNHNS and CDR2 SASEGT come from the germline V gene. For the CDR3, the DNA is TGTGCCAGCAGTGACTGGAGGGAGGCAAAGACCGATGAGCAGTTCTTC. This encodes CASSDWREAKTDEQFF.

This chain connects TRBV7-3 to TRBJ2-2, with 7 bases matching TRBD1. Germline V gene sequence: CDR1 SGHTA, CDR2 FQGTGA. The CDR3 totals 14 residues. Germline trimming cut 4 bases from V and 4 bases from J; bases unmatched to any gene: 3. The CDR3 coding sequence is TGTGCCAGCAGCTCGACAGGGTCCACCGGGGAGCTGTTTTTT. This sequence encodes CASSSTGSTGELFF. The full variable domain, its missing parts supplied by reference TRBV7-3 and TRBJ2-2, is GAGVSQTPSNKVTEKGKYVELRCDPISGHTALYWYRQSLGQGPEFLIYFQGTGAADDSGLPNDRFFAVRPEGSVSTLKIQRTERGDSAVYLCASSSTGSTGELFFGEGSRLTVL.

The chain recombines TRBV19 with TRBJ1-5, with D possibly matching TRBD1 (6 bases). This CDR3 is 15 amino acids long. V dropped 4 bases and J dropped 3 bases, with 13 bases sitting between them. Germline V gives CDR1 LNHDA, CDR2 SQIVND (reference sequence). The CDR3 protein is CASSRVVGANQPQHF. The CDR3 region has the DNA TGTGCCAGTAGTAGGGTTGTGGGGGCCAATCAGCCCCAGCATTTT.

This sequence joins TRBV6-1 and TRBJ1-2; the D gene is possibly TRBD1 (5 bases). Between the trimmed V and J ends, which lost 5 bases and 5 bases, there was a span of 15 bases. From germline, CDR1 is MNHNS and CDR2 SASEGT. CDR3 length: 14 residues. The CDR3 reads CASSRGDVSYGYTF. CDR3 DNA: TGTGCCAGCAGTCGCGGGGACGTATCATATGGCTACACCTTC.

V gene TRBV5-4 combines with J gene TRBJ2-7, with 8 nucleotides matching TRBD2. J gave up 0 bases and V 2 bases, and 4 bases lay outside the gene matches. The CDR3 is 15 residues long. The germline CDR1 and CDR2 sequences are SGHNT and YYREEE (reference sequence). CDR3 amino acids: CASSLKRESSYEQYV. The CDR3 nucleotides read TGTGCCAGCAGCTTAAAGCGGGAGAGCTCCTACGAGCAGTACGTC.

The DNA of the CDR3 is TGCGCCAGCAGCTTGGCGCAGACAGTTAACTATGGCTACACCTTC. Its translation is CASSLAQTVNYGYTF. The rearrangement joins TRBV5-1 to TRBJ1-2; a possible D gene is TRBD1 (5 bases). V was clipped by 0 bases and J by 1 base, with 10 bases between them. CDR1 and CDR2 from the germline V gene are SGHRS and YFSETQ. The CDR3 consists of 15 residues.

The chain joins TRBV5-1 to TRBJ1-3; 8 bases are shared with TRBD1. Unmatched junction bases numbered 9, after V lost 3 bases and J lost 4 bases. The CDR3 runs 16 residues. Germline values: CDR1 SGHRS, CDR2 YFSETQ. The CDR3 DNA sequence: TGCGCCAGCAGCTCTGGACAGGGAGAAATCGGAAACACCATATATTTT. Translating gives CASSSGQGEIGNTIYF.

The V and J genes are TRBV6-1 and TRBJ1-3, with D maybe TRBD1 (5 bases). The V and J ends lost 3 bases and 1 base respectively, with 10 bases between them. CDR1 is MNHNS and CDR2 is SASEGT in the germline V gene. The CDR3 runs to 15 residues. CDR3 sequence: CASSDSAGSGNTIYF. In DNA form, the CDR3 reads TGTGCCAGCAGTGACTCAGCAGGGTCTGGAAACACCATATATTTT.

The chain has TRBV5-1 and TRBJ1-1, with D tentatively TRBD1 (6 bases). The CDR3 length is 19 residues. The germline V gene has CDR1 SGHRS and CDR2 YFSETQ. V was clipped by 4 bases and J by 1 base, with 26 bases between them. This chain's CDR3 is CASSRRTGQKFRQNTEAFF. CDR3 DNA sequence: TGCGCCAGCAGCCGAAGAACAGGGCAAAAATTTAGGCAGAACACTGAAGCTTTCTTT.

The CDR3 bases are TGTGCCAGTAGTACCCGGACTTTCTCGAACACTGAAGCTTTCTTT. It yields the protein CASSTRTFSNTEAFF. This chain links TRBV19 with TRBJ1-1; D remains unclear. There are 15 residues in the CDR3. The germline gives CDR1 LNHDA, CDR2 SQIVND (reference sequence). Deletions cut 4 bases from V and 1 base from J, with 13 bases between.

This clone showed up just once. This sequence joins TRBV6-6 and TRBJ1-1; unclear D gene. With 4 bases removed from V and 4 bases from J, the gap between germline ends came to 13 bases. The CDR3 length is 14 residues. CDR1 and CDR2 from the germline V gene are MNHNY and SVGAGI (reference sequence). This chain's CDR3 is CASSWREEGTEAFF. In nucleotides, the CDR3 is TGTGCCAGCAGTTGGAGGGAGGAGGGCACTGAAGCTTTCTTT.

This chain links TRBV29-1 with TRBJ2-7; TRBD1 agrees at 8 bases. V shed 3 bases and J 6 bases; nucleotides not matched to a gene: 7. Per germline, CDR1 SQVTM and CDR2 ANQGSEA. This CDR3 is built from 13 residues. CDR3 nucleotide sequence: TGCAGCGTTGAGAGGCAGGGGGCTGTCGAGCAGTACTTC. This codes for CSVERQGAVEQYF.

The J gene is TRBJ1-1, the V gene TRBV18, with a tentative D call TRBD1 (6 bases). The CDR3 is 15 amino acids. The V gene's germline CDR1 is KGHSH and CDR2 LQKENI. The V end lost 2 bases, the J end lost 3 bases, and 13 bases lay between the germline ends. This CDR3 reads CASSPGGGIDTEAFF. Written as DNA, the CDR3 is TGTGCCAGCTCACCAGGGGGCGGAATTGACACTGAAGCTTTCTTT. Drawing the rest from reference TRBV18 and TRBJ1-1, the complete variable domain is NAGVMQNPRHLVRRRGQEARLRCSPMKGHSHVYWYRQLPEEGLKFMVYLQKENIIDESGMPKERFSAEFPKEGPSILRIQQVVRGDSAAYFCASSPGGGIDTEAFFGQGTRLTVV.

The V and J genes are TRBV7-9 and TRBJ1-4; unclear D gene. V lost 5 bases, J lost 7 bases, and 17 bases lay in between. CDR3 length: 15 residues. Germline loops: CDR1 SEHNR, CDR2 FQNEAQ (reference sequence). CDR3 nucleotide sequence: TGTGCCAGCAGCGTTGGCCCGACGGAGGGTGAAAAACTGTTTTTT. Amino acid sequence: CASSVGPTEGEKLFF.

This chain uses TRBV18 with TRBJ2-2, with 8 bases identical to TRBD1. The CDR3 totals 17 residues. The J segment lost 6 bases and the V segment lost 2 bases, leaving 11 bases of the junction unmatched. The germline CDR1 and CDR2 sequences are KGHSH and LQKENI. In nucleotides, the CDR3 is TGTGCCAGCTCACCATTCCAGAGACAGGGGTCGGCCGGGGAGCTGTTTTTT. This translates into CASSPFQRQGSAGELFF.

The chain uses TRBV5-1 and TRBJ2-3; 9 bases agree with TRBD1. The CDR3 covers 18 residues. CDR1 and CDR2 from the germline V gene are SGHRS and YFSETQ. The V segment lost 3 bases and the J segment 1 base; nucleotides outside the gene matches: 12. CDR3 region: CASSWATGGPMGTDTQYF. The CDR3 nucleotides read TGCGCCAGCAGCTGGGCGACAGGGGGTCCGATGGGCACAGATACGCAGTATTTT. The full variable domain, in which reference TRBV5-1 and TRBJ2-3 provide the parts outside the CDR3, is KAGVTQTPRYLIKTRGQQVTLSCSPISGHRSVSWYQQTPGQGLQFLFEYFSETQRNKGNFPGRFSGRQFSNSRSEMNVSTLELGDSALYLCASSWATGGPMGTDTQYFGPGTRLTVL.